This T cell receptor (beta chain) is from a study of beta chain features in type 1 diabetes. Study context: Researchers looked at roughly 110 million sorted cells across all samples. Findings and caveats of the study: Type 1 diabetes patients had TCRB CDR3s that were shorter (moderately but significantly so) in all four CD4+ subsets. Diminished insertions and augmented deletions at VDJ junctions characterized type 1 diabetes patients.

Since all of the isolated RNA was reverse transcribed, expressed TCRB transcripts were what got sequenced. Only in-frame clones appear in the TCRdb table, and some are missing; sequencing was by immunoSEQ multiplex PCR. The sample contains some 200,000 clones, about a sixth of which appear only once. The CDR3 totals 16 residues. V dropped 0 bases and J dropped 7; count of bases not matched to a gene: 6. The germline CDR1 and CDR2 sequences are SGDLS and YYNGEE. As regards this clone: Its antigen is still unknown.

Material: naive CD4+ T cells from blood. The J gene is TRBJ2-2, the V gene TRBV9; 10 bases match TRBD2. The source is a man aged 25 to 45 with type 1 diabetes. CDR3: CASSVVSSGSHGELFF. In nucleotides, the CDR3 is TGTGCCAGCAGCGTAGTGTCTAGCGGGAGCCACGGGGAGCTGTTTTTT.